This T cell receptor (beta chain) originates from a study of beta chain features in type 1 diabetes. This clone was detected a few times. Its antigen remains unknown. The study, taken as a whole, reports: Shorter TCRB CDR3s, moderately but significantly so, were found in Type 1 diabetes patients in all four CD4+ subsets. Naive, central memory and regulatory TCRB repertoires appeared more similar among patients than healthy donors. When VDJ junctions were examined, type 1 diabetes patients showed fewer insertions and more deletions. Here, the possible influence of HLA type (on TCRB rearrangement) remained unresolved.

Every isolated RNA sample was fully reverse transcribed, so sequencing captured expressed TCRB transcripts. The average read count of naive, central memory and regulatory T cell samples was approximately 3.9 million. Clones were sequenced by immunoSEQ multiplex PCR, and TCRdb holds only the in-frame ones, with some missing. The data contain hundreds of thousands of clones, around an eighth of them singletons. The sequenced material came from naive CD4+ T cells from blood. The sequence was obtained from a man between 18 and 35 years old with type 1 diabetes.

The CDR3 region is CASSQTGTERNEQFF. The CDR3 nucleotides read TGCGCCAGCAGCCAAACCGGGACTGAAAGGAATGAGCAGTTCTTC. The chain recombines TRBV4-1 with TRBJ2-1, with a possible D match to TRBD2 (6 bases). The CDR3 consists of 15 residues. Germline V gene lookup returns CDR1 MGHRA and CDR2 YSYEKL. V gave up 2 bases and J gave up 7 bases, with 15 bases separating them.